This paragraph covers one T cell receptor (beta chain) sequence. Its antigen is still unknown. A much more abundant neighbour one base away suggests this may be a read error. Time point specified: persistent/refractory GD, antithyroid drugs over 5 years with positive TRAb. The TCR library was made from RNA that had been extracted from PBMCs in TRIzol. Criteria from the American Thyroid Association guidelines were applied to diagnose Graves' disease. Enrollment of patients was through an endocrinology department in Xi'an, China. CDR3-region Arm-PCR and iRepertoire HTBI primers produced the TCR beta libraries. TCRdb reanalysed the multiplex PCR reads using MiXCR and keeps one entry per CDR3 protein. The repertoire holds approximately 290,000 distinct CDR3 sequences, with roughly a fifth as singletons. The entry originates in a study of regulatory T cells in long-lasting Graves disease. Study-level points and caveats: Thyroid tissue went unstudied; only peripheral blood was examined. Less diverse TCR repertoires were seen in persistent Graves' patients than in newly diagnosed ones.

The TCR sequence derives from a female donor with Graves disease. The source material was peripheral blood mononuclear cells (PBMCs), sampled when the disease was refractory, from a patient treated with antithyroid drugs.

The CDR3 DNA follows: TGTACCAGCAGTTTGCCCCGAATAAATCAGCCCCAGCATTTT. As protein: CTSSLPRINQPQHF. The chain carries TRBV28 and TRBJ1-5; no clear D. The CDR3 extends over 14 amino acids. Germline V CDR1 and CDR2: MDHEN, SYDVKM.